The 10 T cell receptor beta chains listed next were all sequenced from one sample in a study of OX40 agonist ivuxolimab in advanced cancers. Here immunoSEQ multiplex PCR was the method, and the copy in TCRdb shows in-frame clones only, minus some. The data show 20,000 to 25,000 clones, 88% seen once. Material: CD4+ or CD8+ T cells sorted from blood, obtained in a trial of the OX40 agonist ivuxolimab. These receptors were taken from an adult with an advanced solid tumor such as melanoma, head and neck, liver or kidney cancer.

The gene calls are TRBV28 and TRBJ1-1; 12 bases map to TRBD1. The CDR3 consists of 17 residues. The J segment lost 2 bases and the V segment lost 5 bases, leaving 9 bases of the junction unmatched. CDR1 is MDHEN, CDR2 SYDVKM, per germline. The CDR3 DNA sequence: TGTGCCAGCAGTCCAACCGGGACAGGGGGCTTCAACACTGAAGCTTTCTTT. It codes for CASSPTGTGGFNTEAFF.

The chain combines TRBV5-5 with TRBJ1-2, with 11 bases lining up with TRBD1. J gave up 5 bases and V 4 bases, and 4 bases lay outside the gene matches. CDR1 SGHKS and CDR2 YYEKEE come from the germline V gene (reference sequence). The CDR3 is 14 amino acids. CDR3 amino acids: CASSAGTGGYGYTF. The CDR3 DNA reads as TGTGCCAGCAGCGCCGGGACAGGGGGTTATGGCTACACCTTC. The variable domain in full, with the rest retrieved from reference TRBV5-5 and TRBJ1-2, is DAGVTQSPTHLIKTRGQQVTLRCSPISGHKSVSWYQQVLGQGPQFIFQYYEKEERGRGNFPDRFSARQFPNYSSELNVNALLLGDSALYLCASSAGTGGYGYTFGSGTRLTVV.

The CDR3 spells CASKDPAGETDTQYF. The CDR3 DNA reads TGTGCCAGCAAGGACCCAGCGGGAGAAACAGATACGCAGTATTTT. The chain is built from TRBV6-6 and TRBJ2-3, with 8 bases identical to TRBD2. Germline V gene sequence: CDR1 MNHNY, CDR2 SVGAGI (reference sequence). The V gene end was trimmed by 7 bases and the J gene end by 3 bases; junction bases not matched to a gene: 9. This CDR3 contains 15 residues.

DNA of the CDR3: TGTGCCAGCAGCTTTGGACGGAACACTGAAGCTTTCTTT. This gives the protein CASSFGRNTEAFF. The chain has TRBV6-5 and TRBJ1-1; D is undetermined. Looked up from germline, CDR1 is MNHEY and CDR2 is SVGAGI. This CDR3 region has 13 residues. Trimming took 6 bases from V and 1 from J, leaving 9 bases between them.

The chain combines TRBV6-5 with TRBJ1-1; perhaps TRBD1 as D (5 bases). Germline V gene sequence: CDR1 MNHEY, CDR2 SVGAGI. The length of the CDR3 is 15 residues. V was shortened by 4 bases and J by 3 bases, with 15 bases between the two germline ends. As DNA, the CDR3 is TGTGCCAGCAGTTCCAGGGCTCCTCTCTACACTGAAGCTTTCTTT. This sequence encodes CASSSRAPLYTEAFF.

The chain employs TRBV6-7 and TRBJ2-7; D might be TRBD1 or TRBD2, each matching 6 bases. TRBV6-7 is assigned to the ORF class and has an uncertain function. This CDR3 is 22 amino acids long. Deletions cut 2 bases from V and 0 bases from J, with 32 bases between. The CDR3 loop is CASSYIPRGRGFERELSYEQYF. CDR3 DNA: TGTGCCAGCAGTTACATCCCACGGGGGCGGGGCTTTGAGAGAGAGCTCTCCTACGAGCAGTACTTC.

The gene calls are TRBV18 and TRBJ1-1; D is undetermined. This CDR3 is built from 15 residues. V gave up 3 bases and J gave up 3 bases, with 14 bases separating them. Germline CDR1 is KGHSH and CDR2 is LQKENI. CDR3 sequence (DNA): TGTGCCAGCTCACCTCCCCACAGCGTAGACACTGAAGCTTTCTTT. Translation: CASSPPHSVDTEAFF.

The genes are TRBV5-8 and TRBJ2-5; D gene unclear. Trimming pared 1 base from V and 2 bases from J, leaving 12 bases between. The length of the CDR3 is 15 residues. CDR1 SGHTS and CDR2 YDEGEE come from the germline V gene. Written as DNA, the CDR3 is TGTGCCAGCAGCTTGCTTTCAAGTAGGCAAGAGACCCAGTACTTC. Protein: CASSLLSSRQETQYF.

This chain joins TRBV4-1 and TRBJ2-1; the match to TRBD2 covers 10 bases. CDR1 MGHRA and CDR2 YSYEKL come from the germline V gene. This CDR3 is built from 15 residues. V shed 4 bases and J 7 bases; nucleotides not matched to a gene: 7. The CDR3 DNA sequence: TGCGCCAGCAGCCCGGGACTAGCGACGCGGAATGAGCAGTTCTTC. Its translation: CASSPGLATRNEQFF.

The chain has TRBV5-1 and TRBJ1-3; a possible D gene is TRBD1 (5 bases). Germline lookup yields CDR1 SGHRS and CDR2 YFSETQ. The V and J ends lost 4 bases and 0 bases respectively, with 14 bases between them. This CDR3 contains 16 residues. The CDR3 sequence is CASSAGHVSSGNTIYF. CDR3 sequence (DNA): TGCGCCAGCAGCGCCGGACACGTCTCCTCTGGAAACACCATATATTTT.